The 8 T cell receptor beta chains below all came from one sample that was sequenced in a study of T cells in Graves' hyperthyroidism and ophthalmopathy. Amplification targeted TCR beta CDR3 regions from RNA transcripts. HTBI primers were employed in a first-round RT-PCR of the TCR CDR3. TCRdb reanalysed the multiplex PCR reads using MiXCR and keeps one entry per CDR3 protein. The profile shows under 250,000 distinct CDR3 sequences, around 25% of them singletons. The sample consisted of blood. These receptors were taken from a woman aged 40 to 50 with Graves' ophthalmopathy.

There are many counts of this clonotype. The chain has TRBV6-6 and TRBJ2-7; 11 positions match TRBD1. The germline V gene has CDR1 MNHNY and CDR2 SVGAGI (reference sequence). V trimming: 8 bases; J trimming: 4 bases; junction bases outside the gene matches: 13. The CDR3 is made up of 16 amino acids. CDR3 sequence (DNA): TGTGCCAGCTGGACAGGGGGCTCTAGCGGGGTTTACGAGCAGTACTTC. Translation gives CASWTGGSSGVYEQYF.

This clonotype was observed many times. This chain links TRBV6-5 with TRBJ1-6, with no clear D. The V gene lost 0 bases and the J gene lost 5 bases, with 11 bases spanning the gap. Germline values: CDR1 MNHEY, CDR2 SVGAGI. This CDR3 is built from 16 residues. The CDR3 loop reads CASSYSNWPNNSPLHF. The CDR3 DNA sequence: TGTGCCAGCAGTTACTCGAATTGGCCCAATAATTCACCCCTCCACTTT.

The V gene is TRBV11-2, the J gene TRBJ2-5; 10 nucleotides align to TRBD2. Trimming removed 2 bases from V and 4 bases from J; junction bases left unmatched: 10. CDR3 length equals 17 residues. The germline V gene has CDR1 SGHAT and CDR2 FQNNGV. For the CDR3, the DNA is TGTGCCAGCAGCTTAACAGCGGGAGGGCCTTCAGGAGAGACCCAGTACTTC. It codes for CASSLTAGGPSGETQYF.

The chain combines TRBV28 with TRBJ2-7; D perhaps matches TRBD1 (5 bases). In germline, CDR1 is MDHEN, CDR2 SYDVKM. V lost 2 bases and J lost 2, with 10 bases in between. The CDR3 sequence is 14 residues long. The chain's CDR3 is CASSLDDSAYEQYF. The CDR3 DNA sequence: TGTGCCAGCAGTTTAGACGACAGTGCCTACGAGCAGTACTTC. Looking up the rest from reference TRBV28 and TRBJ2-7 gives the full variable domain: DVKVTQSSRYLVKRTGEKVFLECVQDMDHENMFWYRQDPGLGLRLIYFSYDVKMKEKGDIPEGYSVSREKKERFSLILESASTNQTSMYLCASSLDDSAYEQYFGPGTRLTVT.

This clonotype was counted at least ten times. The chain couples TRBV7-8 to TRBJ2-7; D is perhaps TRBD1 or TRBD2 (5 bases each). The V end was cut by 5 bases, the J end by 1 base, with 18 bases between. The CDR3 runs to 16 residues. From germline, CDR1 is SGHVS and CDR2 FQNEAQ. For the CDR3, the DNA is TGTGCCAGCAGCCCAGGGACCCTTGGAGGATCCTACGAGCAGTACTTC. Translation gives CASSPGTLGGSYEQYF.

The chain has TRBV7-3 and TRBJ1-2, with D possibly matching TRBD1 (5 bases). Trimming took 2 bases from V and 8 from J, leaving 15 bases between them. Per the germline V gene, CDR1 is SGHTA and CDR2 is FQGTGA. CDR3 length: 14 residues. This chain's CDR3 is CASSLGLGANGYTF. The CDR3 bases are TGTGCCAGCAGCTTAGGACTCGGGGCTAACGGCTACACCTTC.

The table lists this clonotype with a few counts. V usage is TRBV19 and J usage is TRBJ1-6, with 10 bases matching TRBD1. Trimming removed 3 bases from V and 8 bases from J; junction bases left unmatched: 7. The CDR3 extends over 16 amino acids. CDR1 is LNHDA, CDR2 SQIVND, per germline (reference sequence). The CDR3 DNA reads TGTGCCAGTAGTATCTCGGACAGGGGGTTTTATTCACCCCTCCACTTT. Encoded protein: CASSISDRGFYSPLHF.

This clonotype was seen many times. This chain links TRBV7-3 with TRBJ1-1; TRBD1 matches 9 bases. The germline V gene has CDR1 SGHTA and CDR2 FQGTGA. After removal of 5 bases from V and 2 bases from J, the junction contained 9 bases not matched to a gene. The length of the CDR3 is 16 residues. The CDR3 bases are TGTGCCAGCAGCCCCCGCACAGGGGGCCCCAACACTGAAGCTTTCTTT. It encodes CASSPRTGGPNTEAFF.